A single sample gave rise to the 25 T cell receptor beta chains below, sequenced in a study of cytomegalovirus exposure and HLA in healthy donors. Repertoires were generated with immunoSEQ multiplex PCR, while TCRdb's copy carries only in-frame clones and drops some. The sample contains approximately 300,000 clones, 86% of which appear only once. Sequencing was performed on PBMCs. The source of these receptors is a woman aged 18-29 years in good health and CMV-seronegative.

The V call is TRBV28, the J call TRBJ2-1; 9 nucleotides align to TRBD1. V lost 3 bases to trimming and J lost 7 bases; unmatched junction nucleotides: 4. This CDR3 region has 14 residues. Germline CDR1 reads MDHEN; CDR2 reads SYDVKM. The CDR3 spells CASSLGQGGNEQFF. CDR3 bases: TGTGCCAGCAGTTTGGGACAGGGTGGAAATGAGCAGTTCTTC.

The CDR3 spells CASEPGQGYYEQYF. CDR3 in DNA: TGTGCCAGCGAACCGGGACAGGGCTACTACGAGCAGTACTTC. The V and J genes are TRBV7-2 and TRBJ2-7; 9 positions agree with TRBD1. Germline CDR1 and CDR2: SGHTA and FQGNSA. This CDR3 comprises 14 residues. Trimming removed 8 bases from V and 3 bases from J; junction bases left unmatched: 8. Together with reference TRBV7-2 and TRBJ2-7, the CDR3 gives the full variable domain: GAGVSQSPSNKVTEKGKDVELRCDPISGHTALYWYRQSLGQGLEFLIYFQGNSAPDKSGLPSDRFSAERTGGSVSTLTIQRTQQEDSAVYLCASEPGQGYYEQYFGPGTRLTVT.

CDR3 in DNA: TGCGCCAGCAGCCCGGGTAGCACAGATACGCAGTATTTT. This encodes CASSPGSTDTQYF. The J gene is TRBJ2-3, the V gene TRBV5-1; D is ambiguous. Trimming pared 4 bases from V and 0 bases from J, leaving 6 bases between. In germline, CDR1 is SGHRS, CDR2 YFSETQ. This CDR3 is built from 13 residues.

The J gene is TRBJ2-5, the V gene TRBV7-9, with TRBD1 matching 11 bases. V lost 5 bases to trimming and J lost 5 bases; unmatched junction nucleotides: 1. The CDR3 sequence is 13 residues long. In germline, CDR1 is SEHNR, CDR2 FQNEAQ (reference sequence). CDR3 protein: CASSRTGGETQYF. Here the CDR3 DNA reads TGTGCCAGCAGCAGGACAGGGGGCGAGACCCAGTACTTC.

The chain is built from TRBV13 and TRBJ2-5; tentative D call: TRBD1 (6 bases). V was shortened by 1 base and J by 1 base, with 7 bases between the two germline ends. The CDR3 runs to 14 residues. From germline, CDR1 is PRHDT and CDR2 FYEKMQ (reference sequence). CDR3 amino acids: CASSLEQGQETQYF. CDR3 in DNA: TGTGCCAGCAGCTTAGAACAGGGCCAAGAGACCCAGTACTTC.

This CDR3 reads CASSSPGLAGVETQYF. Here the CDR3 DNA reads TGTGCCAGCAGTTCTCCGGGACTAGCGGGAGTAGAGACCCAGTACTTC. The V call is TRBV6-5, the J call TRBJ2-5; 14 bases map to TRBD2. The ends lost 4 bases at V and 4 bases at J; junction bases unmatched: 5. CDR3 length: 16 amino acids. Germline-derived CDR1 and CDR2 are MNHEY and SVGAGI.

The V gene is TRBV5-6, the J gene TRBJ2-1; 8 nucleotides line up with TRBD2. This CDR3 has 16 amino acids. V dropped 0 bases and J dropped 0; count of bases not matched to a gene: 2. CDR1 and CDR2 from the germline V gene are SGHDT and YYEEEE. CDR3 in amino acids: CASSLGGGSSYNEQFF. The CDR3 DNA is TGTGCCAGCAGCTTGGGCGGGGGGAGCTCCTACAATGAGCAGTTCTTC.

The chain links TRBV9 to TRBJ1-1; D unclear. In germline, CDR1 is SGDLS, CDR2 YYNGEE. The germline V and J ends were trimmed by 2 bases and 6 bases, with 11 bases remaining between them. The length of the CDR3 is 13 residues. CDR3 in DNA: TGTGCCAGCAGCGTTGGCGGAGGAGCTGAAGCTTTCTTT. Translating it yields CASSVGGGAEAFF.

The V gene is TRBV9, the J gene TRBJ2-7; 11 bases align to TRBD2. Germline trimming cut 0 bases from V and 3 bases from J; bases unmatched to any gene: 2. The CDR3 contains 15 residues. Germline V gene sequence: CDR1 SGDLS, CDR2 YYNGEE. CDR3 amino acids: CASSVDTSGSYEQYF. The CDR3 nucleotides are TGTGCCAGCAGCGTAGATACTAGCGGGAGCTACGAGCAGTACTTC.

The chain is built from TRBV5-1 and TRBJ1-2; 11 bases are a match to TRBD1. CDR1 SGHRS and CDR2 YFSETQ come from the germline V gene. This CDR3 comprises 15 residues. V was pared by 4 bases and J by 8 bases, with 10 bases of the junction left unmatched. This CDR3 is CASSAGTGGFEGYTF. The CDR3 coding sequence is TGCGCCAGCAGCGCCGGGACAGGGGGATTCGAAGGCTACACCTTC.

Here the CDR3 reads CASSSPGQGKRKQFF. The CDR3 DNA reads as TGTGCCAGCAGTTCCCCGGGACAGGGGAAACGGAAGCAGTTCTTC. The rearrangement joins TRBV6-6 to TRBJ2-1; 10 bases match TRBD1. Trimming removed 4 bases from V and 11 bases from J; junction bases left unmatched: 11. This CDR3 is built from 15 residues. The V gene's germline CDR1 is MNHNY and CDR2 SVGAGI (reference sequence).

This chain links TRBV7-2 with TRBJ1-1; D call uncertain. V gave up 6 bases and J gave up 1 base, with 9 bases separating them. The CDR3 sequence is 13 residues long. The germline V gene encodes CDR1 SGHTA and CDR2 FQGNSA. The DNA of the CDR3 is TGTGCCAGCAGTAACAGTCCGAACACTGAAGCTTTCTTT. It codes for CASSNSPNTEAFF.

The rearrangement uses TRBV5-6 and TRBJ2-7, with 8 bases matching TRBD1. The length of the CDR3 is 13 residues. CDR1 is SGHDT and CDR2 is YYEEEE in the germline V gene. V lost 2 bases to trimming and J lost 5 bases; unmatched junction nucleotides: 3. The CDR3 DNA sequence: TGTGCCAGCAGCTTCAGGGGGCGGAACGAGCAGTACTTC. This codes for CASSFRGRNEQYF.

This sequence joins TRBV21-1 and TRBJ2-7; TRBD1 is the table's D call, not checked against the DNA. TRBV21-1 is flagged as a pseudogene. This CDR3 contains 20 residues. CDR3 amino acids: CASSTPKGHKGEGNPYEQYF. The CDR3 bases are TGTGCCAGCAGCACCCCAAAAGGACACAAGGGGGAAGGGAATCCCTACGAGCAGTACTTC.

This sequence joins TRBV7-2 and TRBJ2-7, with 12 bases fitting TRBD2. The CDR3 runs 16 residues. V lost 5 bases, J lost 3 bases, and 8 bases stayed unmatched. Germline V gene sequence: CDR1 SGHTA, CDR2 FQGNSA. CDR3 DNA: TGTGCCAGCAGCCCCCTTCTAGCGGGAGGGCTCTACGAGCAGTACTTC. Translation gives CASSPLLAGGLYEQYF.

The chain is built from TRBV28 and TRBJ1-5; no firm D call. The length of the CDR3 is 15 residues. Germline-derived CDR1 and CDR2 are MDHEN and SYDVKM. The V end was cut by 5 bases, the J end by 2 bases, with 13 bases between. Written as DNA, the CDR3 is TGTGCCAGCAGTCTCCCCGAGGATGGCAATCAGCCCCAGCATTTT. Amino acids: CASSLPEDGNQPQHF.

This clone has just a few counts. The chain employs TRBV5-8 and TRBJ1-5; the D is unclear. This CDR3 region has 13 residues. The V gene's germline CDR1 is SGHTS and CDR2 YDEGEE. Trimming shortened V by 0 bases and J by 8 bases, and 9 bases separated the two germline ends. The CDR3 is CASSLGSVEPQHF. As DNA, the CDR3 is TGTGCCAGCAGCTTGGGTAGTGTCGAGCCCCAGCATTTT.

This clone was observed a few times. This chain connects TRBV19 to TRBJ1-5, with 7 bases identical to TRBD1. CDR3 length: 17 residues. Germline values: CDR1 LNHDA, CDR2 SQIVND (reference sequence). Trimming took 5 bases from V and 2 from J; bases not matched to a gene: 12. CDR3 sequence reads: CASSVRTGARGNQPQHF. CDR3 in DNA: TGTGCCAGTAGTGTACGAACAGGGGCGCGAGGCAATCAGCCCCAGCATTTT.

This clone appeared a single time. The rearrangement uses TRBV5-1 and TRBJ2-1, with a weak D call TRBD1 (6 bases). Between the trimmed V and J ends, which lost 3 bases and 5 bases, there was a span of 12 bases. There are 14 residues in the CDR3. In germline, CDR1 is SGHRS, CDR2 YFSETQ. For the CDR3, the DNA is TGCGCCAGCAGCTCCTTAACAGGGAACAATGAGCAGTTCTTC. Residues: CASSSLTGNNEQFF.

The V gene is TRBV5-1, the J gene TRBJ1-2; 8 bases are a match to TRBD1. V trimming: 4 bases; J trimming: 6 bases; junction bases outside the gene matches: 5. This CDR3 contains 13 residues. CDR1 is SGHRS and CDR2 is YFSETQ in the germline V gene. CDR3 loop: CASSVGQANGYTF. DNA of the CDR3: TGCGCCAGCAGCGTGGGACAGGCGAATGGCTACACCTTC. Combining the CDR3 with reference TRBV5-1 and TRBJ1-2 gives the whole variable domain KAGVTQTPRYLIKTRGQQVTLSCSPISGHRSVSWYQQTPGQGLQFLFEYFSETQRNKGNFPGRFSGRQFSNSRSEMNVSTLELGDSALYLCASSVGQANGYTFGSGTRLTVV.

This clone showed up just a few times. This chain links TRBV7-9 with TRBJ1-2, with 7 bases identical to TRBD1. From germline, CDR1 is SEHNR and CDR2 FQNEAQ (reference sequence). The CDR3 runs to 15 residues. V dropped 5 bases and J dropped 2; count of bases not matched to a gene: 8. CDR3 DNA sequence: TGTGCCAGCAGCCCAGGACAGGATCGAAACTATGGCTACACCTTC. Translating it yields CASSPGQDRNYGYTF.

The rearrangement joins TRBV5-1 to TRBJ2-5; possible D gene TRBD1, 6 bases. Trimming took off 4 bases at V and 3 bases at J, with 13 bases between the two ends. Germline CDR1 and CDR2: SGHRS and YFSETQ. The CDR3 is 14 amino acids. The CDR3 here is CASSTPGAEETQYF. In DNA form, the CDR3 reads TGCGCCAGCAGCACGCCAGGGGCGGAAGAGACCCAGTACTTC.

V usage is TRBV29-1 and J usage is TRBJ2-7, with 9 bases matching TRBD1. The CDR3 has 13 amino acids. V lost 6 bases to trimming and J lost 1 base; unmatched junction nucleotides: 4. In germline, CDR1 is SQVTM, CDR2 ANQGSEA. The CDR3, as DNA: TGCAGCGTGAGCGGGACAGGGTCCTACGAGCAGTACTTC. Translation: CSVSGTGSYEQYF.

This sequence joins TRBV7-9 and TRBJ2-7; D is perhaps TRBD2 (5 bases). Trimming took off 5 bases at V and 6 bases at J, with 17 bases between the two ends. CDR3 length: 14 residues. Germline V gene data show CDR1 as SEHNR and CDR2 as FQNEAQ (reference sequence). The CDR3 DNA follows: TGTGCCAGCAGCGTAACCGGGAACTGGGGCGAGCAGTACTTC. This encodes CASSVTGNWGEQYF.

This clone showed up just once. This chain joins TRBV6-5 and TRBJ1-1, with 9 bases aligning to TRBD1. Trimming removed 6 bases from V and 1 base from J; junction bases left unmatched: 6. Per germline, CDR1 MNHEY and CDR2 SVGAGI. CDR3 length: 15 residues. The CDR3 loop reads CASRPWTGANTEAFF. CDR3 sequence (DNA): TGTGCCAGCAGGCCATGGACAGGGGCGAACACTGAAGCTTTCTTT.